The clone carrying this T cell receptor beta chain has at least ten counts. The data stem from a study of neurological immune-mediated disorders. TCRdb re-called the 5' RACE reads through MiXCR, storing one row per CDR3 protein. The top ten clones hold 15% of a sample with about 21,000 distinct CDR3 sequences, about 16% of them seen once. V lost 3 bases and J lost 0, with 10 bases in between. CDR1 and CDR2 from the germline V gene are SGHTA and FQGTGA. The CDR3 loop spans 15 amino acids. The V and J genes are TRBV7-3 and TRBJ2-3; perhaps TRBD2 as D (5 bases). This sequence was found in a female donor with HTLV-1-associated myelopathy (HAM/TSP). The sample taken for sequencing was PBMCs. The CDR3 nucleotides are TGTGCCAGCAGCTTTTCGGGAACTAGCACAGATACGCAGTATTTT. This encodes CASSFSGTSTDTQYF.